These 20 T cell receptor beta chains were all obtained from the same sample, sequenced in a study of T-cell memory formation after mild COVID-19. TCRdb re-called the 5' RACE reads through MiXCR, storing one row per CDR3 protein. The sample records hundreds of thousands of distinct CDR3 sequences, approximately 14% being singletons. The sequencing input was PBMCs or a T cell subset sorted from them (not recorded which). The receptors derive from a man between 18 and 35 years old who had mild COVID-19 (a few samples of this study predate the infection). Cell type and time point are not known.

This clonotype was detected a few times. The V and J genes are TRBV11-3 and TRBJ2-7; the D call may be TRBD1 or TRBD2 (5 bases each). CDR3 size: 14 residues. Trimming stripped 0 bases from V and 2 bases from J, with 8 bases between. Germline V gives CDR1 SGHNT, CDR2 YENEEA. The CDR3 region has the DNA TGTGCCAGCAGCTTAGATCGGGGACCCTACGAGCAGTACTTC. Translated, it gives CASSLDRGPYEQYF.

This clonotype is medium-sized within its sample. The chain recombines TRBV7-8 with TRBJ2-7, with unresolved D. CDR1 and CDR2 (germline): SGHVS, FQNEAQ. The CDR3 is 16 amino acids. Trimming took 0 bases from V and 3 from J, leaving 15 bases between them. The CDR3 here is CASSLALDPSGYEQYF. The CDR3 nucleotides are TGTGCCAGCAGCTTAGCGCTCGACCCCTCGGGCTACGAGCAGTACTTC.

This clonotype was detected a few times. This sequence joins TRBV9 and TRBJ2-2, with D possibly being TRBD1 or TRBD2 (5 bases each). CDR3 length: 14 residues. Germline V gene sequence: CDR1 SGDLS, CDR2 YYNGEE. V gave up 3 bases and J gave up 0 bases, with 6 bases separating them. CDR3 DNA sequence: TGTGCCAGCAGCGGGGGGACGAACACCGGGGAGCTGTTTTTT. This sequence encodes CASSGGTNTGELFF. Full variable domain (remainder filled in from reference TRBV9 and TRBJ2-2): DSGVTQTPKHLITATGQRVTLRCSPRSGDLSVYWYQQSLDQGLQFLIQYYNGEERAKGNILERFSAQQFPDLHSELNLSSLELGDSALYFCASSGGTNTGELFFGEGSRLTVL.

This chain uses TRBV6-2 or TRBV6-3 with TRBJ2-3, with D tentatively TRBD2 (6 bases). The germline V gene has CDR1 MNHEY and CDR2 SVGEGT. This CDR3 has 15 amino acids. V lost 2 bases, J lost 4 bases, and 13 bases lay in between. CDR3 DNA: TGTGCCAGCAGTTACGCCCGGGGGTTCGCAGATACGCAGTATTTT. Translated, it gives CASSYARGFADTQYF.

This clonotype was detected a few times. The chain is built from TRBV3-1 and TRBJ2-7, with D possibly being TRBD1 (6 bases). The V end lost 1 base, the J end lost 4 bases, and 14 bases lay between the germline ends. Looked up from germline, CDR1 is LGHDT and CDR2 is YNNKEL (reference sequence). The CDR3 is 15 residues long. The CDR3 loop reads CASSQAGAGAYEQYF. Here the CDR3 DNA reads TGTGCCAGCAGCCAAGCAGGGGCCGGGGCTTACGAGCAGTACTTC.

The genes are TRBV6-6 and TRBJ2-7; D gene uncertain. The CDR3 is made up of 12 amino acids. Germline CDR1 and CDR2: MNHNY and SVGAGI (reference sequence). Trimming took 5 bases from V and 4 from J, leaving 9 bases between them. For the CDR3, the DNA is TGTGCCAGCAGTACCCCTCTATACGAGCAGTACTTC. As protein: CASSTPLYEQYF.

This rearrangement joins TRBV9 to TRBJ1-4; TRBD1 is a possible D gene (5 bases). Germline-derived CDR1 and CDR2 are SGDLS and YYNGEE. The CDR3 has 16 amino acids. Trimming removed 1 base at V and 8 bases at J, with 18 bases between. The CDR3 DNA follows: TGTGCCAGCAGCGTATCCCCGGGACCTCCAGGGGAAAAACTGTTTTTT. It encodes CASSVSPGPPGEKLFF. The whole variable domain, remainder taken from reference TRBV9 and TRBJ1-4, is DSGVTQTPKHLITATGQRVTLRCSPRSGDLSVYWYQQSLDQGLQFLIQYYNGEERAKGNILERFSAQQFPDLHSELNLSSLELGDSALYFCASSVSPGPPGEKLFFGSGTQLSVL.

There are a few counts of this clonotype. A junction end diverges from the germline sequence, so it may reflect a read error. This chain connects TRBV11-2 to TRBJ2-3; 8 nucleotides line up with TRBD2. CDR1 is SGHAT, CDR2 FQNNGV, per germline. The CDR3 contains 17 residues. In nucleotides, the CDR3 is TGTGCCAGCCGCTTCGGCGACGGACTAGCCGTGGATGATACGCAGTATTTT. It is translated as CASRFGDGLAVDDTQYF.

The chain is built from TRBV30 and TRBJ2-3, with TRBD2 matching 15 bases. The CDR3 runs 14 residues. After removal of 8 bases from V and 6 bases from J, the junction contained 6 bases not matched to a gene. Germline loops: CDR1 GTSNPN, CDR2 SVGIG (reference sequence). The CDR3 DNA sequence: TGTGCCGGGACTAGCGGGGGGCCTCTGGATACGCAGTATTTT. This translates into CAGTSGGPLDTQYF.

This clonotype turned up a few times. V usage is TRBV19 and J usage is TRBJ2-3; D is unresolved. The CDR3 has 15 amino acids. V lost 3 bases to trimming and J lost 0 bases, with 10 bases between them. Germline-derived CDR1 and CDR2 are LNHDA and SQIVND (reference sequence). The CDR3 loop reads CASSIGLSSTDTQYF. CDR3 sequence (DNA): TGTGCCAGTAGTATTGGCCTATCTAGCACAGATACGCAGTATTTT.

The rearrangement uses TRBV5-1 and TRBJ1-2; maybe TRBD1 (6 bases). There are 14 residues in the CDR3. Germline values: CDR1 SGHRS, CDR2 YFSETQ. V dropped 0 bases and J dropped 8 bases, with 14 bases sitting between them. CDR3 protein: CASSLEQGEDGYTF. The CDR3 coding sequence is TGCGCCAGCAGCTTGGAACAGGGAGAAGACGGCTACACCTTC. Variable domain in full (rest from reference TRBV5-1 and TRBJ1-2): KAGVTQTPRYLIKTRGQQVTLSCSPISGHRSVSWYQQTPGQGLQFLFEYFSETQRNKGNFPGRFSGRQFSNSRSEMNVSTLELGDSALYLCASSLEQGEDGYTFGSGTRLTVV.

This chain uses TRBV9 with TRBJ2-5; perhaps TRBD2 as D (6 bases). The germline CDR1 and CDR2 sequences are SGDLS and YYNGEE. This CDR3 has 16 residues. V shed 0 bases and J shed 1 base, with 13 bases lying between them. DNA of the CDR3: TGTGCCAGCAGCGTAGGAGGGCGGGGAGGCCAAGAGACCCAGTACTTC. Translated, it gives CASSVGGRGGQETQYF.

The genes are TRBV21-1 and TRBJ2-3; no DNA check was done on the table's D call, TRBD2. TRBV21-1 has pseudogene status. This CDR3 contains 15 residues. The chain's CDR3 is CASSKATSGTDTQYF. CDR3 sequence (DNA): TGTGCCAGCAGCAAAGCAACTAGCGGAACAGATACGCAGTATTTT.

This CDR3 is CASNTRQGLKSPLHF. CDR3 bases: TGTGCCAGCAACACCAGACAGGGGCTGAAGTCACCCCTCCACTTT. V is TRBV6-5 and J is TRBJ1-6, with 8 bases that match TRBD1. CDR1 and CDR2 from the germline V gene are MNHEY and SVGAGI. With 7 bases clipped from V and 10 bases from J, the junction kept 12 bases outside the gene matches. The CDR3 covers 15 residues.

This clonotype was picked up many times. The chain recombines TRBV7-2 with TRBJ2-7, with TRBD1 matching over 8 bases. This CDR3 has 14 residues. CDR1 and CDR2 (germline): SGHTA, FQGNSA. Losses at the gene ends were 3 bases for V and 2 bases for J; bases not matched to a gene: 3. The CDR3 region is CASSFGTGTYEQYF. The CDR3 bases are TGTGCCAGCAGCTTTGGGACAGGAACCTACGAGCAGTACTTC.

The sample holds a few counts of this clonotype. The rearrangement links TRBV5-1 to TRBJ2-1, with D unclear. The CDR3 consists of 11 residues. V shed 3 bases and J shed 8 bases, with 6 bases lying between them. Germline V gives CDR1 SGHRS, CDR2 YFSETQ. CDR3 in amino acids: CASSSNYEQFF. CDR3 nucleotides: TGCGCCAGCAGCTCTAATTATGAGCAGTTCTTC.

This clonotype was picked up a small number of times. The chain couples TRBV5-1 to TRBJ1-1; unclear D gene. V gave up 2 bases and J gave up 4 bases, with 15 bases separating them. Germline CDR1 reads SGHRS; CDR2 reads YFSETQ. The CDR3 spans 15 residues. CDR3 sequence: CASSFLGVSGTEAFF. The CDR3 DNA follows: TGCGCCAGCAGCTTCCTTGGAGTATCGGGCACTGAAGCTTTCTTT.

The chain employs TRBV5-1 and TRBJ2-3; D unresolved. Trimming pared 4 bases from V and 4 bases from J, leaving 13 bases between. Looked up from germline, CDR1 is SGHRS and CDR2 is YFSETQ. This CDR3 spans 14 amino acids. CDR3 nucleotides: TGCGCCAGCAGCCGGGCCAGTCTATCAGATACGCAGTATTTT. This sequence encodes CASSRASLSDTQYF.

The chain employs TRBV12-3 or TRBV12-4 and TRBJ2-1, with D possibly TRBD2 on 5 matching bases. V lost 7 bases to trimming and J lost 8 bases, with 21 bases between them. The CDR3 loop spans 15 amino acids. The CDR3 nucleotides are TGTGCCAGCACCCTGAGCGGACCCCCGGTCGATGAGCAGTTCTTC. Protein product: CASTLSGPPVDEQFF.

The V and J genes are TRBV28 and TRBJ1-2, with 8 bases fitting TRBD1. The CDR3 loop spans 12 amino acids. The germline CDR1 and CDR2 sequences are MDHEN and SYDVKM. The junction had 4 bases not matched to a gene; V was cut back by 5 bases and J by 8 bases. In DNA, the CDR3 is TGTGCCAGCAGTGACAGGGGAGACGGCTACACCTTC. This translates into CASSDRGDGYTF.